This T cell receptor (beta chain) was identified during a study of CD8+CD57+ T cells in acquired aplastic anemia. Study-wide results and caveats: Patients and controls were found to share twenty-nine CD8+ CDR3 sequences.

This clonotype was seen many times. Its specificity is not known. V was clipped by 2 bases and J by 8 bases, with 12 bases between them. This CDR3 is built from 13 residues. Germline assignment: CDR1 SGHAT and CDR2 FQNNGV. The sequenced patients had an expansion of CD8+CD57+ cells seen by flow cytometry. Among the patients, all had severe acquired aplastic anemia. No therapy had been given to the patients at the time of blood sampling. Genomic DNA, serving as template, underwent TCR beta VDJ and CDR3 profiling. TCRdb re-analysed the reads in MiXCR, keeping a single row per CDR3 protein. The sample has about 190,000 distinct CDR3 sequences; around 47% are singletons.

Sequenced sample: sorted CD4+, CD8+, or CD8+CD57+ T cells (not recorded which) from PBMCs. The gene calls are TRBV11-2 and TRBJ1-2; TRBD1 might be the D (6 bases). The TCR comes from a human donor with aplastic anemia. CDR3 in DNA: TGTGCCAGCAGCTTACCGCAGGGGCGCGGCTACACCTTC. Encoded protein: CASSLPQGRGYTF.